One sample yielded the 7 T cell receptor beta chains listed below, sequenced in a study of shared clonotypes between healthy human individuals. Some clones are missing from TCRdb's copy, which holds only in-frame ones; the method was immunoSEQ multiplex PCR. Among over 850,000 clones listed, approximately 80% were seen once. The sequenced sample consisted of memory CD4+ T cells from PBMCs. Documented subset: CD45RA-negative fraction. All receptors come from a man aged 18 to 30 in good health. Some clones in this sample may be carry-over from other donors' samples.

The CDR3 DNA sequence: TGTGCCAGCAGCTTAGAGGGGGCAGGGGAGATTTCAATGAACACTGAAGCTTTCTTT. Its translation: CASSLEGAGEISMNTEAFF. The genes are TRBV7-8 and TRBJ1-1; 7 nucleotides agree with TRBD1. The CDR3 spans 19 residues. Germline values: CDR1 SGHVS, CDR2 FQNEAQ. Losses at the gene ends were 1 base for V and 0 bases for J; bases not matched to a gene: 14.

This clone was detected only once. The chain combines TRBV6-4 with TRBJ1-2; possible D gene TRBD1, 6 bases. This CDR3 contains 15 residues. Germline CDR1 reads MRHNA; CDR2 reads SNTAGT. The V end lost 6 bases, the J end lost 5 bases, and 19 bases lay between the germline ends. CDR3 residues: CASRMTGGRTYGYTF. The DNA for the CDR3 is TGTGCCAGCAGGATGACAGGAGGTAGGACATATGGCTACACCTTC.

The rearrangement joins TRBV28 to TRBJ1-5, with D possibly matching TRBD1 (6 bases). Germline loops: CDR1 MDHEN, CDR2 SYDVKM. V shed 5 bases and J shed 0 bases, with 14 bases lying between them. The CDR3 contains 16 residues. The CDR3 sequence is CASSPQDRHSNQPQHF. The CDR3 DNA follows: TGTGCCAGCAGTCCTCAGGACAGACATAGCAATCAGCCCCAGCATTTT.

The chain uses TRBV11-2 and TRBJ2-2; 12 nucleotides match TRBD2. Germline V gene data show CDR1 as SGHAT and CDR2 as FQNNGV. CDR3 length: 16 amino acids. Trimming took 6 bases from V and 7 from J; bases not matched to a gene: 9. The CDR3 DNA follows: TGTGCCAGCAGGTTCCTAGCGGGAGGGGTTAACGGGGAGCTGTTTTTT. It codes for CASRFLAGGVNGELFF.

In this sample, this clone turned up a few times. The CDR3 region has the DNA TGCGCCAGCAGCCCCGGAGGCGCGGAGAGCACAGATACGCAGTATTTT. Its protein is CASSPGGAESTDTQYF. The chain is built from TRBV4-3 and TRBJ2-3; D is perhaps TRBD2 (5 bases). Germline V gene data show CDR1 as LGHNA and CDR2 as YSLEER. Trimming cost V 4 bases and J 0 bases, with 14 bases left between them. The CDR3 extends over 16 amino acids.

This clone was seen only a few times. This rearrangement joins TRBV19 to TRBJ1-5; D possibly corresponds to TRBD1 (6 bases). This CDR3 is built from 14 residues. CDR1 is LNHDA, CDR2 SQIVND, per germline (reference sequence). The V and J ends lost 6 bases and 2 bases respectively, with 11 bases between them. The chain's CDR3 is CASRTGLRNQPQHF. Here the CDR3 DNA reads TGTGCCAGTAGAACAGGGCTGCGCAATCAGCCCCAGCATTTT.

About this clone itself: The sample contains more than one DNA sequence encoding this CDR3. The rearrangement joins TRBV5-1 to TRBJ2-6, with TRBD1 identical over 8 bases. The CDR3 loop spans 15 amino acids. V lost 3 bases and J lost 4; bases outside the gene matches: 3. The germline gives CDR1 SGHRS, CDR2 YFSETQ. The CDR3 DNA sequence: TGCGCCAGCAGCTCAGGGGGCGCCGGGGCCAACGTCCTGACTTTC. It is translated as CASSSGGAGANVLTF.